These T cell receptor beta chains were read from a single sample in a study of blood T cell repertoires in COVID-19. Some clones are missing from TCRdb's copy, which holds only in-frame ones; the method was immunoSEQ multiplex PCR. The sample lists under 200,000 clones, about 88% occurring once. Material: peripheral blood. Receptors originate from a man aged 25-40 years with active or convalescent COVID-19. The CDR3 runs from the conserved cysteine through the conserved F or W. Fields, in order: V gene, clone size, D gene, CDR3 length, J gene, CDR3 protein, CDR3 DNA. D genes are given only for firm matches. Expanded clones are given a class, and other clones once, few, many or no size at all.

v_gene: TRBV9
abundance: -
d_gene: TRBD2
len: 19
j_gene: TRBJ2-7
CDR3aa: CASSVEGLAGGLPSYEQYF
CDR3nt: TGTGCCAGCAGCGTAGAAGGACTAGCGGGAGGACTTCCCTCCTACGAGCAGTACTTC

v_gene: TRBV28
abundance: once
d_gene: TRBD1
len: 13
j_gene: TRBJ2-1
CDR3aa: CASSFAQGAEQFF
CDR3nt: TGTGCCAGCAGTTTCGCACAGGGGGCGGAGCAGTTCTTC

v_gene: TRBV24-1
abundance: -
d_gene: TRBD2
len: 15
j_gene: TRBJ2-2
CDR3aa: CATSGVTSPTGELFF
CDR3nt: TGTGCCACCAGTGGCGTGACTAGCCCCACCGGGGAGCTGTTTTTT

v_gene: TRBV27
abundance: -
d_gene: TRBD1
len: 13
j_gene: TRBJ1-2
CDR3aa: CASSPDRGNGYTF
CDR3nt: TGTGCCAGCAGCCCGGACAGGGGAAATGGCTACACCTTC

v_gene: TRBV11-3
abundance: -
d_gene: TRBD2
len: 17
j_gene: TRBJ2-2
CDR3aa: CASSPRTSGSSTGELFF
CDR3nt: TGTGCCAGCAGCCCCCGGACTAGCGGGAGTTCCACCGGGGAGCTGTTTTTT

v_gene: TRBV29-1
abundance: -
d_gene: TRBD1
len: 14
j_gene: TRBJ2-2
CDR3aa: CSVTGIVGTGELFF
CDR3nt: TGCAGCGTGACAGGGATTGTCGGCACCGGGGAGCTGTTTTTT

v_gene: TRBV10-2
abundance: -
d_gene: -
len: 16
j_gene: TRBJ1-1
CDR3aa: CASSGGGNRMNTEAFF
CDR3nt: TGCGCCAGCAGTGGCGGGGGGAACCGCATGAACACTGAAGCTTTCTTT

v_gene: TRBV6-5
abundance: -
d_gene: -
len: 16
j_gene: TRBJ1-4
CDR3aa: CASSYSGGRANEKLFF
CDR3nt: TGTGCCAGCAGTTACTCTGGGGGCAGGGCGAATGAAAAACTGTTTTTT

v_gene: TRBV27
abundance: once
d_gene: TRBD1
len: 16
j_gene: TRBJ1-5
CDR3aa: CASRGGTGLSNQPQHF
CDR3nt: TGTGCCAGCAGAGGGGGGACAGGTCTTAGCAATCAGCCCCAGCATTTT

v_gene: TRBV12-3/TRBV12-4
abundance: -
d_gene: -
len: 13
j_gene: TRBJ1-2
CDR3aa: CASSLGGFYGYTF
CDR3nt: TGTGCCAGCAGTTTAGGCGGGTTTTATGGCTACACCTTC